A selection of T cell receptor beta chains follows, all from one sample in a study of radiotherapy plus CTLA-4 blockade in lung cancer. TCRdb keeps only in-frame clones here, not all; method: immunoSEQ multiplex PCR. The top ten clones hold 6.5% to 8.5% of a sample with tens of thousands of clones, around 73% of them seen once. The material sequenced was peripheral blood, taken from a patient treated with radiotherapy plus ipilimumab. All receptors come from a human donor with non-small cell lung cancer who had stable disease on radiotherapy plus ipilimumab. Both conserved end residues are part of each CDR3. Part of the rows lack a size; the others show once, few, many or a class for expanded clones.

v_gene	j_gene	abundance	CDR3aa
TRBV2	TRBJ1-6	-	CASRPGTGDNSPLHF
TRBV5-6	TRBJ1-2	few	CASRDSRKRVYGYTF
TRBV11-3	TRBJ2-3	-	CASSKGTSGGDTQYF
TRBV19	TRBJ1-1	-	CASSRLWDRGEAFF
TRBV5-4	TRBJ1-4	-	CASSTNRGLNEKLFF
TRBV2	TRBJ2-2	-	CASRPGQAIGELFF
TRBV2	TRBJ1-1	-	CASSEGTPEAFF
TRBV11-2	TRBJ2-3	-	CASSGSTDTQYF
TRBV9	TRBJ2-1	-	CASSPGVRSGYNEQFF
TRBV29-1	TRBJ2-1	-	CSVIPIQGLGEQFF
TRBV5-4	TRBJ2-5	-	CASSLGVRQDEETQYF
TRBV30	TRBJ1-2	-	CAWKTGVGYTF
TRBV5-1	TRBJ1-5	-	CASSWGAGGNQPQHF
TRBV10-2	TRBJ2-2	-	CASRGRQNTGELFF
TRBV14	TRBJ2-6	-	CASRVSSGANVLTF
TRBV5-6	TRBJ1-1	-	CASRSGQPIMNTEAFF
TRBV7-7	TRBJ2-5	-	CASSLGLQETQYF
TRBV20-1	TRBJ1-2	-	CSARPFLGYTF
TRBV11-3	TRBJ2-7	few	CASSLEGPSYEQYF
TRBV29-1	TRBJ1-2	-	CSVVTLNYGYTF
TRBV6-5	TRBJ1-2	-	CASSSHDRTYGYTF
TRBV29-1	TRBJ2-1	-	CSVGGTGTVGDNEQFF